The 22 T cell receptor beta chains listed next were all sequenced from one sample in a study of T cells expressing NK-cell markers. From its re-call of the 5' RACE reads, TCRdb lists each CDR3 protein once, without DNA. This sample's clone table lists around 550,000 distinct CDR3 sequences. The sequencing input was blood T cells: a sorted CD56 or NKG2C T cell subset, CD4+ or CD8+ T cells, or bulk PBMC T cells (not recorded which). These receptors were obtained from a young man in good health.

The genes are TRBV5-6 and TRBJ1-1; the TRBD1 assignment by TCRdb is unverifiable without DNA. The V gene's germline CDR1 is SGHDT and CDR2 YYEEEE. The CDR3 is 15 amino acids. The CDR3 sequence is CASSFVTVANTEAFF.

J is TRBJ1-5 and V is TRBV12-3 or TRBV12-4. This CDR3 is built from 12 residues. The CDR3 here is CASSFGPSAQHF.

The V call is TRBV20-1, the J call TRBJ2-4; the D call from TCRdb, TRBD2, cannot be confirmed without DNA. The CDR3 spans 13 residues. CDR1 is DFQATT, CDR2 SNEGSKA, per germline (reference sequence). The CDR3 loop reads CSAEEEGMDIQYF.

This chain joins TRBV5-1 and TRBJ2-3. The CDR3 sequence is 16 residues long. Per germline, CDR1 SGHRS and CDR2 YFSETQ. The CDR3: CASSLETSTSTDTQYF.

J is TRBJ2-1 and V is TRBV19; TCRdb outputs TRBD2, but without DNA this stays unchecked. CDR1 LNHDA and CDR2 SQIVND come from the germline V gene (reference sequence). The CDR3 has 14 amino acids. CDR3: CASQAGQPYNEQFF.

The chain uses TRBV12-3 or TRBV12-4 and TRBJ1-5; the TRBD1 assignment by TCRdb is unverifiable without DNA. CDR3 length: 13 residues. CDR3 amino acids: CASSRTGRQPQHF.

This chain connects TRBV5-1 to TRBJ1-5; the D call from TCRdb, TRBD1, cannot be confirmed without DNA. The germline gives CDR1 SGHRS, CDR2 YFSETQ. The CDR3 consists of 16 residues. The CDR3 loop is CASSPTGLQGAQPQHF.

The chain has TRBV24-1 and TRBJ1-5. The germline CDR1 and CDR2 sequences are KGHDR and SFDVKD. There are 15 residues in the CDR3. This chain's CDR3 is CATSESGRPNQPQHF.

This sequence joins TRBV6-1 and TRBJ2-7; lacking DNA, the TRBD1 call made by TCRdb goes unchecked. The CDR3 has 12 amino acids. CDR1 is MNHNS and CDR2 is SASEGT in the germline V gene. CDR3 sequence: CASSAGTGVQYF.

V and J are TRBV5-1 and TRBJ1-3. This CDR3 has 14 amino acids. Germline CDR1 reads SGHRS; CDR2 reads YFSETQ. The CDR3 here is CASSLGTFEDTIYF.

The chain joins TRBV20-1 to TRBJ1-5; there is no DNA to check the TCRdb D call of TRBD1. The CDR3 loop spans 16 amino acids. In germline, CDR1 is DFQATT, CDR2 SNEGSKA (reference sequence). The chain's CDR3 is CSASLSRQGVNQPQHF.

The chain links TRBV12-3 or TRBV12-4 to TRBJ1-2; TCRdb's D gene call, TRBD1, goes unchecked for lack of DNA. The CDR3 runs 14 residues. The CDR3 region is CASSGRGLNYGYTF.

The V call is TRBV19, the J call TRBJ2-1; checking the TCRdb D call of TRBD1 is not possible without DNA. Germline CDR1 reads LNHDA; CDR2 reads SQIVND (reference sequence). The CDR3 runs 11 residues. CDR3: CASGGWHEQFF.

The chain combines TRBV25-1 with TRBJ2-5. This CDR3 contains 13 residues. CDR1 is MGHDK and CDR2 is SYGVNS in the germline V gene. CDR3 sequence reads: CASRLRGRETQYF.

This chain joins TRBV12-3 or TRBV12-4 and TRBJ2-1; lacking DNA, the TRBD2 call made by TCRdb goes unchecked. The CDR3 is 17 residues long. CDR3 sequence: CASSHLLASGSFYEQFF.

In terms of frequency, this clonotype is medium-sized (0.01 to 0.1%). The genes are TRBV10-2 and TRBJ1-2; TCRdb's D call of TRBD1 is untestable without DNA. The CDR3 extends over 15 amino acids. CDR1 and CDR2 (germline): WSHSY, SAAADI. This CDR3 is CASSGMVGTNYGYTF.

The V call is TRBV5-6, the J call TRBJ1-1; lacking DNA, the TRBD1 call made by TCRdb goes unchecked. CDR1 and CDR2 from the germline V gene are SGHDT and YYEEEE. The CDR3 extends over 14 amino acids. CDR3 protein: CASSLEGDYTEAFF.

The chain links TRBV20-1 to TRBJ1-4. This CDR3 contains 16 residues. Germline-derived CDR1 and CDR2 are DFQATT and SNEGSKA (reference sequence). The CDR3 loop is CSARPDETATNEKLFF.

The chain is built from TRBV5-1 and TRBJ2-7; the D gene TCRdb calls, TRBD1, cannot be checked with no DNA. Germline loops: CDR1 SGHRS, CDR2 YFSETQ. The CDR3 sequence is 15 residues long. The CDR3 sequence: CASSLDGGTAYEQYF.

This chain uses TRBV7-9 with TRBJ2-1; the TCRdb D gene call, TRBD2, has no DNA to confirm it. The CDR3 is made up of 17 amino acids. Germline V CDR1 and CDR2: SEHNR, FQNEAQ (reference sequence). The CDR3 loop is CASSSGGLAGVHNEQFF.

This chain's CDR3 is CAISESTLGFSGANVLTF. The rearrangement links TRBV10-3 to TRBJ2-6. This CDR3 has 18 residues. Germline CDR1 reads ENHRY; CDR2 reads SYGVKD.

CDR3 residues: CASSAILGGSYNEQFF. The gene calls are TRBV6-2 or TRBV6-3 and TRBJ2-1; TCRdb indicates TRBD2, and absent DNA this call remains unverified. The CDR3 is 16 residues long. Per the germline V gene, CDR1 is MNHEY and CDR2 is SVGEGT.